The TCR beta chain under discussion was sequenced for a study of type 1 and type 2 diabetes patients. Whole-study findings and limits: Some T1D-only expanded clones might appear in more T2D or control samples. Age and gender were not matched between study groups.

Germline assignment: CDR1 MNHNY and CDR2 SVGAGI (reference sequence). Trimming stripped 2 bases from V and 8 bases from J, with 12 bases between. The length of the CDR3 is 14 residues. Amplification started from genomic DNA. Multiplex PCR with 30 forward and 13 reverse primers amplified the TCR beta CDR3. One entry per CDR3 protein, called by TCRdb with MiXCR from the multiplex PCR reads. The sample lists more than 250,000 distinct CDR3 sequences, around 47% occurring once. This clonotype was observed a handful of times. Its antigen is undetermined. What was sequenced was peripheral blood mononuclear cells (PBMCs). This TCR came from a young man with type 2 diabetes. The rearrangement uses TRBV6-6 and TRBJ1-4; D unresolved. CDR3 sequence reads: CASSYERAGEKLFF. The DNA for the CDR3 is TGTGCCAGCAGTTACGAGAGGGCGGGCGAAAAACTGTTTTTT.